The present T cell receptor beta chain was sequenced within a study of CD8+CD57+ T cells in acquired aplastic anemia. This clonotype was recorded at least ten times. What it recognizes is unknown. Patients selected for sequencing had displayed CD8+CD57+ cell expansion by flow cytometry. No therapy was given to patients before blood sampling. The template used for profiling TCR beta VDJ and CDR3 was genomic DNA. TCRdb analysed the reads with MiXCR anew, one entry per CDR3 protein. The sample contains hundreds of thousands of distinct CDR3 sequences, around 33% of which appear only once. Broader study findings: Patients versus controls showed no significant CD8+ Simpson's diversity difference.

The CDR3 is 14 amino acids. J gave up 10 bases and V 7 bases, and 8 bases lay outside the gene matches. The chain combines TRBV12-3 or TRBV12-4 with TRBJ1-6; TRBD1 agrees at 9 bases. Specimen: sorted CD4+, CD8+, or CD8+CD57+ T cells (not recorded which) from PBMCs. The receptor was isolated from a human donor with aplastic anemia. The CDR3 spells CASTGTGFSSPLHF. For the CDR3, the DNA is TGTGCCAGCACCGGGACAGGGTTTTCCTCACCCCTCCACTTT.